The table lists the clone carrying this T cell receptor (beta chain) with many counts. These data come from a study of human T cells and chemical hapten exposure. There are 14 residues in the CDR3. Germline CDR1 reads MRHNA; CDR2 reads SNTAGT. V lost 6 bases and J 11 bases, leaving 17 bases between the germline ends. From the RACE reads, TCRdb called clonotypes with MiXCR, one entry per CDR3 protein. The repertoire holds 38,000 or so distinct CDR3 sequences, with less than 8.5% as singletons. Time point indicated: pre-sensitization, week 0. Treatment in this sample: therapeutic diphenylcyclopropenone sensitization with weekly scalp DPC.

The chain couples TRBV6-4 to TRBJ1-6; a weak D match, TRBD1 (5 bases). The sample in question was whole blood, obtained in connection with sensitization to the hapten diphenylcyclopropenone (DPC). The receptor was derived from a woman aged 45-59 years with alopecia areata. Some clones in this sample may be carry-over from other donors' samples. CDR3 residues: CASSAGTNQAPLHF. The CDR3 nucleotides read TGTGCCAGCAGCGCCGGGACCAACCAAGCACCCCTCCACTTT.